This TCR beta chain was identified during a study of T cells in Graves' hyperthyroidism and ophthalmopathy (dated by TCRdb to between 2019 and 2020). Concerning the study at large: Peripheral blood was sampled at the time of initial diagnosis, prior to any treatment. In addition, the study compared T-cell repertoires in thyroid tissue and in blood from several Graves' hyperthyroidism patients. Whether ophthalmopathy could be predicted prospectively was tested in an independent validation cohort made up of fewer than 20 hyperthyroidism patients plus 17 patients who later progressed to ophthalmopathy. The 100 or so discovery patients were divided at random into training and test sets in a 7:3 ratio. A discovery cohort of about 100 patients, approximately 45 with Graves' ophthalmopathy and about 58 with stable Graves' hyperthyroidism, was used to find distinguishing TCR V-J signatures. The paper describes TCR Vbeta CDR3 sequencing of around 130 peripheral blood samples, made up of 43 ophthalmopathy patients, roughly 72 hyperthyroidism patients and 17 progressor patients. Once sampling was done, hyperthyroidism patients were given methimazole at a starting dose of 30 mg daily, whereas ophthalmopathy patients were given high-dose intravenous methylprednisolone.

A patient counted as having stable Graves' hyperthyroidism if no progression to ophthalmopathy occurred over 18 months of follow-up. Hyperthyroidism patients were newly diagnosed, had a disease duration of under 2 months, and were aged 18 to 65 years. Any patient with an uncontrolled infection, another autoimmune disease, pregnancy or lactation was excluded. Diagnoses were based on clinical symptoms, serum thyroxine and TRAb, thyroid ultrasound and orbital computed tomography. PBMCs were separated from roughly 10 ml of fresh peripheral blood using Ficoll-Paque density gradient centrifugation. Total RNA was extracted with Trizol reagent, and quality was checked on an Agilent 2100 Bioanalyzer. The TCR beta CDR3 regions were amplified from RNA transcripts. The first round of RT-PCR for the TCR CDR3 was performed with the HTBI primer set and the Qiagen OneStep RT-PCR kit. Libraries were constructed in a second round of multiplex PCR, after which size selection and purification were carried out. The libraries were sequenced on an Illumina HiSeq2000 using paired-end 100 bp reads. For the original study's pipeline: Raw data were processed with SOAPnuke, discarding reads with adapters, uncalled bases, mean Phred below 15, or no exact constant-primer or identifier match. High-quality paired reads were merged with COPE v1.2.5, and unique nucleotide sequences were defined as clonotypes. MiTCR v1.1 was used to align clonotypes to the IMGT TRBV, TRBD and TRBJ reference segments. The analysis was restricted to V-J combinations with a frequency above 0.0001, which together covered about 99% of the repertoires. A TCS score was defined as the ratio of F50 (clonal expansion) to E x V (chaos), with BLOSUM62-based TCRdist applied between CDR3 peptides within each V-J. Welch's t-statistics and random forest reduced 500 to 550 V-J features to 13, which were used in a naive Bayes classifier (R e1071). TCRdb reworked the public reads: Q25 trimming with fastp, MiXCR clone assembly, productive beta chains retained. Merged by CDR3 protein, the rows form single entries marked with the most common genes and DNA. It is TCRdb's table, rather than the study itself, that gives the V and J calls and clone size. Recorded for this sample are about 210,000 distinct CDR3 sequences; 15% to 20% of them occurred a single time. The top ten clonotypes cover 50% of the sample.

Remarks on this clonotype: Its antigen is currently not known. Base quality data are lacking; no much larger clone is found one base away.

Beyond this particular receptor, the publication reports: Most expanded thyroid clonotypes (frequency above 0.001) were also detected in blood, suggesting blood repertoires may reflect thyroid immune responses. No statistical method was used to set the sample size in advance, and investigators knew the group allocation. A model built on a 13 V-J signature distinguished ophthalmopathy from stable hyperthyroidism, reaching around 90% sensitivity and about 81% specificity in cross-validation and 80%/75% in testing. In validation, progression to ophthalmopathy was predicted by the model with around 70% sensitivity and under 85% specificity, a median of about 6.8 months before onset.

There are 15 amino acids in the CDR3, from cysteine to phenylalanine inclusive. Just CDR3 DNA is preserved here, 45 bases in frame from base 1. The germline V gene (reference sequence) gives CDR1 as LNHDA and CDR2 as SQIVND. Here V drops 7 bases and J drops 4 bases, and the junction holds 5 bases not matched to any gene. Sequencing was carried out using blood. The sequence was obtained from a man aged 50-59 years with Graves' hyperthyroidism. The chain joins TRBV19 to TRBJ2-3; TRBD2 aligns with 13 central bases. The encoded CDR3 is CASMEGLAGSDTQYF. Here is the DNA: TGTGCCAGTATGGAGGGACTAGCGGGGTCAGATACGCAGTATTTT.